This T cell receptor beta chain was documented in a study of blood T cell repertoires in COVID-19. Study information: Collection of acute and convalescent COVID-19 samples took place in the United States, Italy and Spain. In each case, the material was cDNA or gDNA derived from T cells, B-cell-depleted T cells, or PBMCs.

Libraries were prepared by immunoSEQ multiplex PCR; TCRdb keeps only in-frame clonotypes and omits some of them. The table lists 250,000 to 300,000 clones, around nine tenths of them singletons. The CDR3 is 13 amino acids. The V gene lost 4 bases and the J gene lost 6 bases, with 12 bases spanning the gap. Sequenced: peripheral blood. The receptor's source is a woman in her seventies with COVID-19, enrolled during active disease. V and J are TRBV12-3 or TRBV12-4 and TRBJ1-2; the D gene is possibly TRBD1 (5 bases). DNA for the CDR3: TGTGCCAGCAGTTACTCCAGGGCCCATGGCTACACCTTC. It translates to CASSYSRAHGYTF.